Below are 20 T cell receptor beta chains sequenced from a single sample in a study of identical twins. One entry per CDR3 protein, called by TCRdb with MiXCR from the 5' RACE reads. The table includes approximately 210,000 distinct CDR3 sequences, roughly 10% detected once. Sequencing was done on a sample of memory (CD45RO+) T cells sorted from blood. Source of these receptors: a woman aged 18-30 years in good health.

V is TRBV7-2 and J is TRBJ2-1; tentatively, D is TRBD1 or TRBD2 (6 bases each). The CDR3 spans 16 residues. Between the trimmed V and J ends, which lost 5 bases and 0 bases, there was a span of 14 bases. Germline V CDR1 and CDR2: SGHTA, FQGNSA. The CDR3 bases are TGTGCCAGCAGCCTAAACGGGGGCAACTCCTACAATGAGCAGTTCTTC. Its protein is CASSLNGGNSYNEQFF.

This clonotype showed up many times. The chain uses TRBV5-1 and TRBJ2-1; weak D call: TRBD2 (6 bases). Germline values: CDR1 SGHRS, CDR2 YFSETQ. The V and J ends lost 0 bases and 6 bases respectively, with 10 bases between them. The CDR3 contains 14 residues. The chain's CDR3 is CASSLGSEGNEQFF. The CDR3 bases are TGCGCCAGCAGCTTGGGCTCGGAGGGCAATGAGCAGTTCTTC.

This clonotype was found a few times. The genes are TRBV4-2 and TRBJ1-3, with a possible D match to TRBD1 (5 bases). CDR3 length equals 14 residues. The germline gives CDR1 LGHNA, CDR2 YNFKEQ. Trimming took 0 bases from V and 7 from J, leaving 10 bases between them. In DNA, the CDR3 is TGTGCCAGCAGCCAAGACGGGACTGTGAACACCATATATTTT. Protein: CASSQDGTVNTIYF.

This clonotype was seen ten or more times. The V call is TRBV20-1, the J call TRBJ2-4, with D possibly matching TRBD1 (6 bases). V lost 2 bases to trimming and J lost 8 bases, with 19 bases between them. The germline CDR1 and CDR2 sequences are DFQATT and SNEGSKA (reference sequence). The CDR3 has 15 residues. CDR3 region: CSARPSGRDIDIQYF. CDR3 nucleotides: TGCAGTGCTAGACCCTCGGGACGGGACATAGACATTCAGTACTTC.

CDR3 loop: CASSTPFAGANNEQFF. CDR3 coding DNA: TGTGCCAGCAGTACGCCGTTTGCGGGGGCTAACAATGAGCAGTTCTTC. The V and J genes are TRBV28 and TRBJ2-1, with D possibly being TRBD2 (7 bases). V lost 5 bases and J 5 bases, leaving 19 bases between the germline ends. The CDR3 consists of 16 residues. The germline gives CDR1 MDHEN, CDR2 SYDVKM.

This chain connects TRBV18 to TRBJ1-5; no firm D call. The V end was cut by 1 base, the J end by 4 bases, with 11 bases between. Germline V lookup: CDR1 KGHSH, CDR2 LQKENI. The CDR3 contains 15 residues. This CDR3 is CASSPLRTLNQPQHF. As DNA, the CDR3 is TGTGCCAGCTCACCACTCAGGACCCTTAATCAGCCCCAGCATTTT.

This clonotype was counted at least ten times. This chain uses TRBV4-3 with TRBJ2-1, with 7 bases that match TRBD2. Trimming cost V 3 bases and J 5 bases; bases outside gene matches: 1. The CDR3 loop spans 13 amino acids. CDR1 and CDR2 (germline): LGHNA, YSLEER. The CDR3 nucleotides are TGCGCCAGCAGCCAGCGGGAGCACAATGAGCAGTTCTTC. Translated: CASSQREHNEQFF.

There are many counts of this clonotype. J is TRBJ1-2 and V is TRBV12-3 or TRBV12-4; D is possibly TRBD1 (6 bases). The CDR3 contains 15 residues. The V end lost 1 base, the J end lost 8 bases, and 17 bases lay between the germline ends. Written as DNA, the CDR3 is TGTGCCAGCAGTTTAGGAACAGGGCGAGCGGAGGGCTACACCTTC. This codes for CASSLGTGRAEGYTF.

The chain recombines TRBV20-1 with TRBJ2-7; D not certain. The CDR3 extends over 14 amino acids. V lost 0 bases and J 3 bases, leaving 12 bases between the germline ends. Germline CDR1 and CDR2: DFQATT and SNEGSKA (reference sequence). CDR3 residues: CSARDRHGGYEQYF. CDR3 coding DNA: TGCAGTGCTAGAGATCGCCACGGTGGCTACGAGCAGTACTTC.

This clonotype occurred many times. This chain uses TRBV29-1 with TRBJ2-3; possible D gene TRBD1, 7 bases. This CDR3 region has 14 residues. Germline V lookup: CDR1 SQVTM, CDR2 ANQGSEA. V shed 4 bases and J shed 5 bases, with 16 bases lying between them. CDR3 loop: CSVVIQGGVDTQYF. The CDR3, as DNA: TGCAGCGTTGTCATCCAGGGGGGTGTAGATACGCAGTATTTT.

The rearrangement joins TRBV28 to TRBJ2-5; TRBD1 is a possible D gene (7 bases). From germline, CDR1 is MDHEN and CDR2 SYDVKM. The ends were cut back, 1 base at V and 8 bases at J, with 17 bases in the middle. The CDR3 is 15 amino acids. For the CDR3, the DNA is TGTGCCAGCAGTTTATTTGGGAGCAGGGGGGACACCCAGTACTTC. Amino acids: CASSLFGSRGDTQYF. Drawing the rest from reference TRBV28 and TRBJ2-5, the complete variable domain is DVKVTQSSRYLVKRTGEKVFLECVQDMDHENMFWYRQDPGLGLRLIYFSYDVKMKEKGDIPEGYSVSREKKERFSLILESASTNQTSMYLCASSLFGSRGDTQYFGPGTRLLVL.

This clonotype came up many times. V usage is TRBV11-2 and J usage is TRBJ2-7; TRBD1 matches at 9 bases. Per the germline V gene, CDR1 is SGHAT and CDR2 is FQNNGV. The J segment lost 3 bases and the V segment lost 5 bases, leaving 5 bases of the junction unmatched. This CDR3 spans 14 amino acids. The DNA for the CDR3 is TGTGCCAGCAGCCTCGGGACAGGGCTCTACGAGCAGTACTTC. Protein product: CASSLGTGLYEQYF.

The chain has TRBV6-1 and TRBJ2-7, with D hard to call. Germline CDR1 reads MNHNS; CDR2 reads SASEGT. The V and J ends lost 8 bases and 0 bases respectively, with 23 bases between them. The CDR3 sequence is 17 residues long. The CDR3 loop is CASAKGLTSTSSYEQYF. As DNA, the CDR3 is TGTGCCAGCGCCAAAGGGCTCACTTCCACGAGCTCCTACGAGCAGTACTTC.

The rearrangement joins TRBV5-1 to TRBJ2-5, with 7 positions matching TRBD1. Germline CDR1 is SGHRS and CDR2 is YFSETQ. There are 13 residues in the CDR3. The J segment lost 6 bases and the V segment lost 4 bases, leaving 6 bases of the junction unmatched. The CDR3 reads CASSDRTGQTQYF. The CDR3 DNA is TGCGCCAGCAGCGACCGGACAGGACAGACCCAGTACTTC.

The gene calls are TRBV27 and TRBJ1-4, with 7 bases that match TRBD1. The V and J ends lost 5 bases and 10 bases, in that order; junction bases with no gene match: 10. In germline, CDR1 is MNHEY, CDR2 SMNVEV (reference sequence). CDR3 size: 14 residues. CDR3 amino acids: CASSGDGDSRKLFF. The CDR3 coding sequence is TGTGCCAGCAGTGGGGACGGGGACAGTAGAAAACTGTTTTTT. Full variable domain (remainder filled in from reference TRBV27 and TRBJ1-4): EAQVTQNPRYLITVTGKKLTVTCSQNMNHEYMSWYRQDPGLGLRQIYYSMNVEVTDKGDVPEGYKVSRKEKRNFPLILESPSPNQTSLYFCASSGDGDSRKLFFGSGTQLSVL.

The rearrangement links TRBV11-3 to TRBJ1-1, with D perhaps matching TRBD1 (5 bases). CDR3 size: 12 residues. V was trimmed by 0 bases and J by 11 bases, leaving 10 bases between them. Germline loops: CDR1 SGHNT, CDR2 YENEEA. The DNA for the CDR3 is TGTGCCAGCAGCTTAGACGGAGGGGATGCTTTCTTT. This translates into CASSLDGGDAFF.

CDR3 DNA: TGTGCCATAGGACAAGCTACCGGGGAGCTGTTTTTT. This encodes CAIGQATGELFF. The chain is built from TRBV10-3 and TRBJ2-2; D might be TRBD1 (5 bases). Germline V gives CDR1 ENHRY, CDR2 SYGVKD. The CDR3 has 12 amino acids. V was trimmed by 9 bases and J by 5 bases, leaving 10 bases between them.

CDR3 nucleotide sequence: TGCGCCAGCAGCCAAGAGTGGGTCCAGGGAAGGGGCCGGGGCGAGACCCAGTACTTC. Its translation: CASSQEWVQGRGRGETQYF. This chain links TRBV4-3 with TRBJ2-5, with D perhaps matching TRBD1 or TRBD2 (5 bases each). V lost 0 bases and J lost 5, with 25 bases in between. The CDR3 loop spans 19 amino acids. The germline gives CDR1 LGHNA, CDR2 YSLEER.

This clonotype came up many times. The V and J genes are TRBV12-3 or TRBV12-4 and TRBJ2-3, with D hard to call. Trimming cost V 6 bases and J 4 bases, with 11 bases left between them. The CDR3 contains 13 residues. CDR3 coding DNA: TGTGCCAGCAGGATCTCCGAGGCAGATACGCAGTATTTT. Residues: CASRISEADTQYF.

This clonotype was counted only a few times. The gene calls are TRBV6-2 or TRBV6-3 and TRBJ2-5, with a weak D call TRBD2 (5 bases). Germline-derived CDR1 and CDR2 are MNHEY and SVGEGT. The V and J ends lost 4 bases and 3 bases respectively, with 9 bases between them. The CDR3 totals 13 residues. CDR3 DNA: TGTGCCAGCAGTTGGAGCGGTAAAGAGACCCAGTACTTC. As protein: CASSWSGKETQYF.